Detailed here is one T cell receptor (beta chain). The antigen is unknown. The CDR3 extends over 18 amino acids. The germline gives CDR1 SNHLY, CDR2 FYNNEI. TCRdb re-called the 5' RACE reads; every CDR3 protein appears as one record, without DNA. Its clone listing holds 350,000 to 500,000 distinct CDR3 sequences. The source of the sample is a study of T cells expressing NK-cell markers. Findings of the study overall: Top CD8+ clonotypes included the dominant CD3+CD56+NKG2C+ clonotypes in a handful of donors.

This TCR was sampled from a woman between 18 and 75 years old in good health. The chain combines TRBV2 with TRBJ1-5; with no DNA, the TCRdb D assignment of TRBD1 cannot be verified. Sequencing was performed on blood T cells: a sorted CD56 or NKG2C T cell subset, CD4+ or CD8+ T cells, or bulk PBMC T cells (not recorded which). The CDR3 sequence: CASSPGQVPLRDNQPQHF.